These 10 T cell receptor beta chains were sequenced from one sample in a study of T cell changes during pregnancy in multiple sclerosis. Some clones are missing from TCRdb's copy, which holds only in-frame ones; the method was immunoSEQ multiplex PCR. Of about 40,000 clones listed, around 90% are singletons. The specimen was CD4+ T cells from peripheral blood mononuclear cells, collected in the third trimester of pregnancy. These receptor sequences come from a female donor in good health, enrolled as a control in a pregnancy study.

V and J are TRBV5-6 and TRBJ2-7; TRBD2 matches at 8 bases. This CDR3 is 16 amino acids long. V trimming: 6 bases; J trimming: 3 bases; junction bases outside the gene matches: 14. Germline V gene lookup returns CDR1 SGHDT and CDR2 YYEEEE. The CDR3 DNA sequence: TGTGCCAGCACCAACAACCCCAGCGGGAGTGGCTACGAGCAGTACTTC. It is translated as CASTNNPSGSGYEQYF.

This rearrangement joins TRBV27 to TRBJ2-7; 9 positions match TRBD1. Germline V CDR1 and CDR2: MNHEY, SMNVEV (reference sequence). Germline trimming cut 4 bases from V and 6 bases from J; bases unmatched to any gene: 22. CDR3 size: 19 residues. CDR3 sequence (DNA): TGTGCCAGCAGTTGTGCGGGCAAGCTTACCGGGACAGGGAAATCCGAGCAGTACTTC. It specifies CASSCAGKLTGTGKSEQYF.

This chain uses TRBV7-9 with TRBJ2-5; unclear D gene. The germline V gene has CDR1 SEHNR and CDR2 FQNEAQ (reference sequence). Deletions cut 3 bases from V and 9 bases from J, with 17 bases between. CDR3 size: 14 residues. CDR3 coding DNA: TGTGCCAGCAGCTTTGACTTGTATTTCGACCCCCAGTACTTC. As protein: CASSFDLYFDPQYF.

This clone was seen only once. The chain is built from TRBV5-4 and TRBJ2-1; 8 positions match TRBD2. The CDR3 consists of 16 residues. V gave up 3 bases and J gave up 7 bases; unmatched junction bases: 12. Germline-derived CDR1 and CDR2 are SGHNT and YYREEE (reference sequence). The CDR3 DNA reads TGTGCCAGCAGCTCTGGGGGACTAGTGGGACTTAATGAGCAGTTCTTC. It translates to CASSSGGLVGLNEQFF.

This clone has only a few counts. The V call is TRBV28, the J call TRBJ2-1; a weak D match, TRBD2 (7 bases). The CDR3 covers 16 residues. V shed 6 bases and J shed 2 bases, with 17 bases lying between them. CDR1 is MDHEN, CDR2 SYDVKM, per germline. CDR3 in amino acids: CASRRGGAMAYNEQFF. CDR3 in DNA: TGTGCCAGCAGACGAGGGGGGGCCATGGCCTACAATGAGCAGTTCTTC.

This clone was observed a single time. The chain carries TRBV5-1 and TRBJ1-1; 7 bases are a match to TRBD1. Trimming cost V 2 bases and J 4 bases; bases outside gene matches: 5. The CDR3 sequence is 14 residues long. Germline V gene lookup returns CDR1 SGHRS and CDR2 YFSETQ. In nucleotides, the CDR3 is TGCGCCAGCAGCTTCGAGGGGGCGGGCACTGAAGCTTTCTTT. Translation gives CASSFEGAGTEAFF. The entire variable domain, with the rest obtained from reference TRBV5-1 and TRBJ1-1, is as follows: KAGVTQTPRYLIKTRGQQVTLSCSPISGHRSVSWYQQTPGQGLQFLFEYFSETQRNKGNFPGRFSGRQFSNSRSEMNVSTLELGDSALYLCASSFEGAGTEAFFGQGTRLTVV.

This chain uses TRBV19 with TRBJ2-3; 7 bases match TRBD1. The length of the CDR3 is 14 residues. V trimming: 7 bases; J trimming: 2 bases; junction bases outside the gene matches: 6. Germline values: CDR1 LNHDA, CDR2 SQIVND (reference sequence). CDR3 DNA sequence: TGTGCCAGTACCCTCGACAGGGACACAGATACGCAGTATTTT. Protein product: CASTLDRDTDTQYF. Full variable domain (rest looked up from reference TRBV19 and TRBJ2-3): DGGITQSPKYLFRKEGQNVTLSCEQNLNHDAMYWYRQDPGQGLRLIYYSQIVNDFQKGDIAEGYSVSREKKESFPLTVTSAQKNPTAFYLCASTLDRDTDTQYFGPGTRLTVL.

The gene calls are TRBV6-5 and TRBJ2-5; 9 bases are a match to TRBD1. V lost 6 bases, J lost 12 bases, and 17 bases stayed unmatched. CDR3 length: 15 amino acids. Germline-derived CDR1 and CDR2 are MNHEY and SVGAGI. CDR3 loop: CASRSNRGLWTYEYF. Here the CDR3 DNA reads TGTGCCAGCAGATCGAACAGGGGGCTGTGGACATATGAGTACTTC.

The gene calls are TRBV4-3 and TRBJ1-4; 7 bases match TRBD1. The CDR3 sequence is 13 residues long. Germline CDR1 LGHNA, CDR2 YSLEER. The junction had 6 bases not matched to a gene; V was cut back by 4 bases and J by 10 bases. The CDR3 reads CASSPHPGGKLFF. DNA for the CDR3: TGCGCCAGCAGCCCCCACCCAGGGGGAAAACTGTTTTTT.

CDR3 in amino acids: CASSQTTGLPINEQFF. In DNA, the CDR3 is TGCGCCAGCAGCCAAACAACGGGACTACCAATCAATGAGCAGTTCTTC. The chain links TRBV4-1 to TRBJ2-1; 7 bases map to TRBD2. Trimming removed 2 bases from V and 6 bases from J; junction bases left unmatched: 10. This CDR3 is built from 16 residues. Germline CDR1 MGHRA, CDR2 YSYEKL.